This T cell receptor beta chain emerged from a study of T cell responses to AZD1222 COVID-19 vaccine. Notes on the study in general: Targeting of unmutated variant regions was reportedly seen in nearly half of spike-specific TCRs. Donors were mostly white British, more females; clonal diversity possibly underestimated. At 160-218 and 743-854, vaccine-associated CD4 TCRs were dominant, and they spanned spike. Seropositive status at baseline applied to only five to seven AZD1222 recipients.

CDR3 length: 12 amino acids. V gave up 10 bases and J gave up 8 bases, with 15 bases separating them. Per the germline V gene, CDR1 is ENHRY and CDR2 is SYGVKD. TCRdb's copy holds only in-frame clones and misses some; the assay was immunoSEQ multiplex PCR. The table has about 53,000 clones, 84% seen once; the top ten hold approximately 30%. On this clone: What it recognizes is unknown.

The chain joins TRBV10-3 to TRBJ2-1; the D call may be TRBD1 or TRBD2 (6 bases each). Material: peripheral blood, obtained on day 0 of AZD1222 vaccination. This clonotype was sampled from an adult in good health. CDR3 sequence (DNA): TGTGCCACCGCGAGGGGGGTGGATGAGCAGTTCTTC. Amino acid sequence: CATARGVDEQFF.